This T cell receptor (beta chain) emerged from a study of shared clonotypes between healthy human individuals. Study findings and constraints: Naive CD4 clonotype sharing across a handful of donors was 5% to 6%.

This CDR3 is 15 amino acids long. Germline-derived CDR1 and CDR2 are SGHKS and YYEKEE (reference sequence). The V gene lost 4 bases and the J gene lost 2 bases, with 13 bases spanning the gap. Details on this clone: The antigen is not known.

As originally analysed: Junction-only sequences without quality scores were provided by ImmunoSEQ, so filtering was different. Profiled with immunoSEQ multiplex PCR; TCRdb holds only in-frame clones, not every one. V and J calls and clone size come straight from that table; D and trimming were deduced from the DNA. The sample records 850,000 to 1,100,000 clones, 70% to 85% being singletons. This TCR derives from a man aged 18 to 35 in good health. Some clones in this sample may be carry-over from other donors' samples. Sample: memory CD4+ T cells from PBMCs. Subset meaning: CD45RA-negative fraction. The rearrangement links TRBV5-5 to TRBJ1-5; no reliable D call. In DNA, the CDR3 is TGTGCCAGCAGCCCTGAAGGGTCCGGCAATCAGCCCCAGCATTTT. It codes for CASSPEGSGNQPQHF.